Listed below are T cell receptor beta chains from one sample, sequenced in a study of CD8 T cells in ankylosing spondylitis. MiXCR, run by TCRdb on the 5' RACE reads, gives a single entry per CDR3 protein. The sample holds under 250,000 distinct CDR3 sequences, over 7% seen once. Input material: blood, either unsorted or a sorted T cell fraction (not recorded which). Source of these receptors: a female donor with ankylosing spondylitis or in good health (not recorded which). Both conserved end residues are part of each CDR3. The D gene is left open where the match is weak. Only part of the rows carry a size: once, few, many, or a class if the clone is expanded.

size	V	J	length	D	CDR3	DNA
many	TRBV7-2	TRBJ2-7	13	-	CASSLPGVHEQYF	TGTGCCAGCAGCTTACCGGGAGTCCACGAGCAGTACTTC
many	TRBV27	TRBJ2-7	14	TRBD2	CASSLVSGTLEQYF	TGTGCCAGCAGTCTAGTTAGCGGGACTCTCGAGCAGTACTTC
many	TRBV12-3/TRBV12-4	TRBJ2-2	15	-	CASNGATTLTGELFF	TGTGCCAGCAATGGGGCTACAACTCTGACCGGGGAGCTGTTTTTT
many	TRBV5-1	TRBJ1-6	16	-	CASSVRDIREGSPLHF	TGCGCCAGCAGCGTCCGGGACATACGTGAAGGTTCACCCCTCCACTTT
many	TRBV7-8	TRBJ2-1	16	TRBD2	CASSPLVAGSYNEQFF	TGTGCCAGCAGCCCCCTAGTAGCGGGCTCCTACAATGAGCAGTTCTTC
many	TRBV20-1	TRBJ2-5	14	TRBD1	CSATPGQGGETQYF	TGCAGTGCTACCCCGGGACAGGGGGGAGAGACCCAGTACTTC
many	TRBV7-2	TRBJ1-1	13	-	CASSRNVGTEAFF	TGTGCCAGCAGCCGGAATGTGGGTACTGAAGCTTTCTTT
many	TRBV2	TRBJ1-2	13	-	CASTPALRGGYTF	TGTGCCAGCACCCCTGCCCTAAGAGGCGGCTACACCTTC
many	TRBV7-8	TRBJ1-4	14	TRBD1	CASSRRGRHEKLFF	TGTGCCAGCAGCCGCAGGGGGCGGCATGAAAAACTGTTTTTT
many	TRBV28	TRBJ1-4	15	TRBD1	CASSQPTGDWEKLFF	TGTGCCAGCAGCCAGCCCACAGGGGATTGGGAAAAACTGTTTTTT
many	TRBV5-1	TRBJ2-5	17	TRBD2	CASRRTSGRGAQETQYF	TGCGCCAGCAGACGGACTAGCGGGAGAGGGGCCCAAGAGACCCAGTACTTC
many	TRBV20-1	TRBJ1-2	15	TRBD1	CSAIDRGPKVYGYTF	TGCAGTGCCATCGACAGGGGCCCTAAGGTCTATGGCTACACCTTC
few	TRBV30	TRBJ2-2	11	-	CAWSNTGELFF	TGTGCCTGGAGCAACACCGGGGAGCTGTTTTTT
many	TRBV20-1	TRBJ2-1	13	-	CSALDPSWGEQFF	TGCAGTGCTCTGGACCCGAGCTGGGGGGAGCAGTTCTTC
many	TRBV28	TRBJ2-5	18	-	CASSLSVGLGSLGETQYF	TGTGCCAGCAGTTTATCCGTAGGGCTGGGATCTCTCGGGGAGACCCAGTACTTC
many	TRBV6-2/TRBV6-3	TRBJ2-1	14	-	CASSSAGRANEQFF	TGTGCCAGCAGTTCCGCCGGCAGGGCCAATGAGCAGTTCTTC
many	TRBV2	TRBJ1-1	8	-	CASSERAF	TGTGCCAGCAGTGAAAGAGCCTTT
few	TRBV18	TRBJ2-1	15	TRBD2	CASSSLATPYNEQFF	TGTGCCAGCTCATCACTAGCGACCCCCTACAATGAGCAGTTCTTC
many	TRBV11-1	TRBJ2-1	18	TRBD2	CASSLSPLAGGPDNEQFF	TGTGCCAGCAGCTTATCCCCCTTAGCGGGAGGTCCTGACAATGAGCAGTTCTTC
many	TRBV5-1	TRBJ2-7	14	-	CASSLAVGGREQYF	TGCGCCAGCAGCTTGGCCGTCGGGGGGCGCGAGCAGTACTTC
many	TRBV19	TRBJ2-3	17	TRBD2	CASSILAGGVGPDTQYF	TGTGCCAGTAGTATACTAGCGGGGGGCGTCGGGCCAGATACGCAGTATTTT
many	TRBV10-3	TRBJ2-7	15	TRBD2	CAISAGTSGFYEQYF	TGTGCCATCAGTGCAGGGACTAGCGGTTTCTACGAGCAGTACTTC
-	TRBV6-2/TRBV6-3	TRBJ2-1	14	-	CASQFRSSYNEQFF	TGTGCCAGCCAGTTCCGAAGCTCCTACAATGAGCAGTTCTTC
few	TRBV20-1	TRBJ2-1	13	TRBD1	CSARRTGIWEQFF	TGCAGTGCCCGGCGGACAGGGATTTGGGAGCAGTTCTTC
many	TRBV29-1	TRBJ2-2	14	TRBD1	CSVDRGRGTGELFF	TGCAGCGTTGACAGGGGGCGCGGCACCGGGGAGCTGTTTTTT
few	TRBV7-9	TRBJ2-3	14	-	CASSLAGVGDTQYF	TGTGCCAGCAGCTTAGCCGGTGTAGGAGATACGCAGTATTTT
-	TRBV5-1	TRBJ2-3	14	-	CASSLGTATDTQYF	TGCGCCAGCAGCTTGGGGACTGCCACAGATACGCAGTATTTT
-	TRBV7-9	TRBJ2-3	15	TRBD1	CASSLLQGLWDTQYF	TGTGCCAGCAGCTTGCTACAGGGGCTTTGGGATACGCAGTATTTT
many	TRBV29-1	TRBJ2-3	12	-	CSVEASTDTQYF	TGCAGCGTTGAAGCTAGCACAGATACGCAGTATTTT
many	TRBV6-2/TRBV6-3	TRBJ1-3	15	TRBD1	CASSRSDRPGNTIYF	TGTGCCAGCAGTCGATCGGACAGGCCTGGAAACACCATATATTTT
many	TRBV20-1	TRBJ2-4	12	-	CSAGRTENIQYF	TGCAGTGCTGGCAGGACAGAAAACATTCAGTACTTC
many	TRBV20-1	TRBJ1-1	16	TRBD1	CSARGTGTVLNTEAFF	TGCAGTGCTAGAGGGACAGGGACCGTCCTAAACACTGAAGCTTTCTTT
many	TRBV20-1	TRBJ2-5	15	TRBD1	CSAPPSDRGQETQYF	TGCAGTGCTCCCCCCTCCGACAGGGGGCAAGAGACCCAGTACTTC
-	TRBV20-1	TRBJ2-1	18	TRBD2	CSARDQTSGPSSYNEQFF	TGCAGTGCTAGAGATCAGACTAGCGGGCCTAGCTCCTACAATGAGCAGTTCTTC
-	TRBV20-1	TRBJ2-1	18	TRBD2	CSARPPGTSGPSYNEQFF	TGCAGTGCTAGACCCCCCGGGACTAGCGGGCCCTCCTACAATGAGCAGTTCTTC
many	TRBV7-2	TRBJ1-2	13	-	CASSLHGDYGYTF	TGTGCCAGCAGCCTGCACGGCGACTATGGCTACACCTTC
-	TRBV6-1	TRBJ2-3	15	TRBD2	CASRGTSESTDTQYF	TGTGCCAGCAGGGGGACTAGCGAGAGCACAGATACGCAGTATTTT
-	TRBV20-1	TRBJ2-1	18	-	CSARGEARGSERYNEQFF	TGCAGTGCTAGGGGCGAGGCTCGGGGCTCCGAGAGGTACAATGAGCAGTTCTTC
many	TRBV5-1	TRBJ2-3	16	-	CASSLATDHLTDTQYF	TGCGCCAGCAGCTTGGCAACAGACCATTTAACAGATACGCAGTATTTT
many	TRBV20-1	TRBJ2-2	14	TRBD1	CSALGTGGSGELFF	TGCAGTGCTCTCGGGACAGGAGGTTCCGGGGAGCTGTTTTTT
many	TRBV4-3	TRBJ2-5	15	-	CASSQDGGIQETQYF	TGCGCCAGCAGCCAAGATGGGGGGATCCAAGAGACCCAGTACTTC
many	TRBV19	TRBJ2-1	14	-	CASSTSRDVNEQFF	TGTGCCAGTAGCACCTCAAGGGACGTCAATGAGCAGTTCTTC
few	TRBV4-1	TRBJ1-5	15	-	CASSQEPGINQPQHF	TGCGCCAGCAGCCAAGAGCCAGGGATAAATCAGCCCCAGCATTTT
many	TRBV9	TRBJ2-5	14	-	CASSVSRDQETQYF	TGTGCCAGCAGCGTAAGCCGGGACCAAGAGACCCAGTACTTC
-	TRBV30	TRBJ1-2	13	TRBD1	CAWNPGQDYGYTF	TGTGCCTGGAATCCGGGACAGGACTATGGCTACACCTTC
few	TRBV11-2	TRBJ1-4	15	TRBD1	CASSQDSTGEEKLFF	TGTGCCAGCAGCCAGGACTCGACAGGGGAGGAAAAACTGTTTTTT
few	TRBV6-1	TRBJ1-3	13	-	CASSGLSGNTIYF	TGTGCCAGTTCGGGCCTCTCTGGAAACACCATATATTTT
many	TRBV21-1	TRBJ2-7	19	-	CASSMPRSGAVEGFYEQYF	TGTGCCAGCAGCATGCCCCGCTCAGGGGCTGTAGAAGGCTTCTACGAGCAGTACTTC
many	TRBV7-9	TRBJ1-5	16	TRBD1	CASSPGTGGSNQPQHF	TGTGCCAGCAGCCCCGGGACAGGGGGCAGCAATCAGCCCCAGCATTTT
many	TRBV12-3/TRBV12-4	TRBJ2-4	14	TRBD1	CASSNNRGTDIQYF	TGTGCCAGCAGCAACAACAGGGGTACGGACATTCAGTACTTC
few	TRBV7-2	TRBJ1-5	14	-	CASSLRGPDQPQHF	TGTGCCAGCAGCTTAAGGGGACCGGATCAGCCCCAGCATTTT